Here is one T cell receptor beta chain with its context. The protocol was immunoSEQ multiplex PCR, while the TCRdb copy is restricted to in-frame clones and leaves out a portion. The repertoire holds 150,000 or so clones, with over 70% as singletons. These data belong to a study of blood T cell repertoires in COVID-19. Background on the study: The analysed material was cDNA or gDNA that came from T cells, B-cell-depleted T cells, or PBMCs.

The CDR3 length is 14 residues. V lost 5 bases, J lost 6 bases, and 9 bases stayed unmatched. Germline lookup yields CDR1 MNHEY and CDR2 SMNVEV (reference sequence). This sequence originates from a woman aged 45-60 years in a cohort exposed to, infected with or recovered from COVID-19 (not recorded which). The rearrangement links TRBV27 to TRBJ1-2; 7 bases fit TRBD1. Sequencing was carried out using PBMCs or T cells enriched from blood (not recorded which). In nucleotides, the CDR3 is TGTGCCAGCAGTCTTACAGGGGCGCTGGATGGCTACACCTTC. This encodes CASSLTGALDGYTF.